These T cell receptor beta chains were read from a single sample in a study of metastatic and nonmetastatic thyroid tumors. TCRdb reanalyzed the PCR reads with MiXCR. This table holds about 24,000 clones, over 20% found once. The sequencing sample was made of blood. The receptors come from a male donor with papillary thyroid cancer or a benign thyroid nodule (not recorded which). Some clones in this sample may be carry-over from other donors' samples. The CDR3 runs from the conserved cysteine through the conserved F or W. Each record gives: clone size, CDR3 length, D gene, V gene, J gene, CDR3 protein, CDR3 DNA. D genes are given only for firm matches. Only some rows state a clone size, as once, few, many or a class for expanded clones.

clone size: few
CDR3 length: 14
D gene: .
V gene: TRBV15
J gene: TRBJ2-2
CDR3 protein: CATSRQVGTWELFF
CDR3 DNA: TGTGCCACCAGCAGACAGGTGGGAACCTGGGAGCTGTTTTTT

clone size: few
CDR3 length: 14
D gene: .
V gene: TRBV6-1
J gene: TRBJ2-7
CDR3 protein: CASRPGLAAYEQYF
CDR3 DNA: TGTGCCAGCAGGCCTGGACTTGCCGCCTACGAGCAGTACTTC

clone size: once
CDR3 length: 13
D gene: .
V gene: TRBV7-2
J gene: TRBJ2-7
CDR3 protein: CASSRDMQVGHYF
CDR3 DNA: TGTGCCAGCAGCCGGGACATGCAAGTTGGGCATTACTTC

clone size: many
CDR3 length: 16
D gene: .
V gene: TRBV25-1
J gene: TRBJ2-3
CDR3 protein: CASSSRQAASTDTQYF
CDR3 DNA: TGTGCCAGCAGTAGCAGACAGGCCGCTAGCACAGATACGCAGTATTTT

clone size: many
CDR3 length: 19
D gene: TRBD1
V gene: TRBV6-2/TRBV6-3
J gene: TRBJ2-1
CDR3 protein: CASSYLGTGLPKDYNEQFF
CDR3 DNA: TGTGCCAGCAGTTACTTAGGGACAGGGCTGCCTAAAGACTACAATGAGCAGTTCTTC

clone size: medium-sized
CDR3 length: 14
D gene: TRBD1
V gene: TRBV6-1
J gene: TRBJ1-3
CDR3 protein: CAARDRFSGNTIYF
CDR3 DNA: TGTGCCGCCCGGGACAGATTTTCTGGAAACACCATATATTTT

clone size: many
CDR3 length: 15
D gene: .
V gene: TRBV27
J gene: TRBJ1-4
CDR3 protein: CASSLIGATNEKLFF
CDR3 DNA: TGTGCCAGCAGTTTGATCGGTGCAACTAATGAAAAACTGTTTTTT

clone size: many
CDR3 length: 16
D gene: .
V gene: TRBV5-5
J gene: TRBJ1-4
CDR3 protein: CASSPSPGVSGRKLFF
CDR3 DNA: TGTGCCAGCAGCCCGTCTCCGGGGGTCAGCGGGCGAAAACTGTTTTTT

clone size: few
CDR3 length: 14
D gene: .
V gene: TRBV12-3/TRBV12-4
J gene: TRBJ1-2
CDR3 protein: CASSSTVLNYGYTF
CDR3 DNA: TGTGCCAGCAGTTCGACAGTGTTAAACTATGGCTACACCTTC

clone size: many
CDR3 length: 12
D gene: .
V gene: TRBV29-1
J gene: TRBJ1-1
CDR3 protein: CSGRQLNTEAFF
CDR3 DNA: TGCAGCGGCCGACAGCTGAACACTGAAGCTTTCTTT

clone size: medium-sized
CDR3 length: 15
D gene: .
V gene: TRBV28
J gene: TRBJ1-5
CDR3 protein: CASSFQRTAGSPQHF
CDR3 DNA: TGTGCCAGCAGTTTCCAAAGGACGGCCGGGTCGCCCCAGCATTTT

clone size: few
CDR3 length: 18
D gene: TRBD1
V gene: TRBV6-2/TRBV6-3
J gene: TRBJ1-4
CDR3 protein: CASSYGDSGQGAAEKLFF
CDR3 DNA: TGTGCCAGCAGTTACGGAGACTCGGGACAGGGGGCCGCTGAAAAACTGTTTTTT

clone size: .
CDR3 length: 16
D gene: .
V gene: TRBV3-1
J gene: TRBJ2-5
CDR3 protein: CASSQDQQGVGETQYF
CDR3 DNA: TGTGCCAGCAGCCAAGATCAACAGGGTGTCGGGGAGACCCAGTACTTC

clone size: many
CDR3 length: 15
D gene: .
V gene: TRBV18
J gene: TRBJ1-2
CDR3 protein: CASSPSNGRHYGYTF
CDR3 DNA: TGTGCCAGCTCACCCTCAAACGGACGGCACTATGGCTACACCTTC

clone size: few
CDR3 length: 14
D gene: .
V gene: TRBV28
J gene: TRBJ2-7
CDR3 protein: CASSGGGESEEQYF
CDR3 DNA: TGTGCCAGCAGTGGGGGCGGGGAATCAGAGGAGCAGTACTTC

clone size: .
CDR3 length: 16
D gene: .
V gene: TRBV6-2/TRBV6-3
J gene: TRBJ1-3
CDR3 protein: CASIHQSSGAGNTIYF
CDR3 DNA: TGTGCCAGCATCCACCAGAGTTCTGGCGCTGGAAACACCATATATTTT

clone size: .
CDR3 length: 14
D gene: TRBD1
V gene: TRBV30
J gene: TRBJ1-2
CDR3 protein: CAWSVLVRGICYTF
CDR3 DNA: TGTGCCTGGAGTGTACTGGTCAGGGGGATCTGCTACACCTTC

clone size: many
CDR3 length: 14
D gene: .
V gene: TRBV18
J gene: TRBJ1-4
CDR3 protein: CASSPRGTNEKLFF
CDR3 DNA: TGTGCCAGCTCACCAAGGGGAACTAATGAAAAACTGTTTTTT

clone size: many
CDR3 length: 14
D gene: .
V gene: TRBV18
J gene: TRBJ2-1
CDR3 protein: CASSPPARMNEQFF
CDR3 DNA: TGTGCCAGCTCACCACCGGCGCGGATGAATGAGCAGTTCTTC

clone size: few
CDR3 length: 13
D gene: TRBD1
V gene: TRBV6-2/TRBV6-3
J gene: TRBJ2-7
CDR3 protein: CASSRDRDYEQYF
CDR3 DNA: TGTGCCAGCAGTCGGGACAGGGACTACGAGCAGTACTTC

clone size: many
CDR3 length: 13
D gene: TRBD1
V gene: TRBV20-1
J gene: TRBJ2-5
CDR3 protein: CSARWDRQETQYF
CDR3 DNA: TGCAGTGCTAGATGGGACAGACAAGAGACCCAGTACTTC

clone size: few
CDR3 length: 14
D gene: .
V gene: TRBV28
J gene: TRBJ2-2
CDR3 protein: CASSLTYRTGELFF
CDR3 DNA: TGTGCCAGCAGTCTGACGTACAGAACCGGGGAGCTGTTTTTT

clone size: many
CDR3 length: 16
D gene: .
V gene: TRBV15
J gene: TRBJ2-1
CDR3 protein: CATSRESPGDYNEQFF
CDR3 DNA: TGTGCCACCAGCAGAGAGTCCCCGGGAGACTACAATGAGCAGTTCTTC

clone size: many
CDR3 length: 13
D gene: .
V gene: TRBV5-5
J gene: TRBJ1-5
CDR3 protein: CASSLIYNQPQHF
CDR3 DNA: TGTGCCAGCAGCTTGATTTACAATCAGCCCCAGCATTTT

clone size: many
CDR3 length: 15
D gene: .
V gene: TRBV20-1
J gene: TRBJ2-3
CDR3 protein: CSVRTNPGLTDTQYF
CDR3 DNA: TGCAGTGTTCGGACTAACCCAGGACTCACAGATACGCAGTATTTT

clone size: many
CDR3 length: 15
D gene: TRBD2
V gene: TRBV7-6
J gene: TRBJ2-1
CDR3 protein: CASSLPRETGLEQFF
CDR3 DNA: TGTGCCAGCAGCTTACCGCGGGAGACGGGGCTCGAGCAGTTCTTC

clone size: many
CDR3 length: 13
D gene: TRBD2
V gene: TRBV7-9
J gene: TRBJ2-1
CDR3 protein: CAILADSYNEQFF
CDR3 DNA: TGTGCCATACTAGCGGACTCCTACAATGAGCAGTTCTTC

clone size: .
CDR3 length: 12
D gene: .
V gene: TRBV20-1
J gene: TRBJ2-2
CDR3 protein: CSARLDTGELFF
CDR3 DNA: TGCAGTGCTAGACTAGACACCGGGGAGCTGTTTTTT

clone size: few
CDR3 length: 12
D gene: .
V gene: TRBV19
J gene: TRBJ2-7
CDR3 protein: CASSIGANEQYF
CDR3 DNA: TGTGCCAGTAGTATAGGGGCGAACGAGCAGTACTTC

clone size: .
CDR3 length: 13
D gene: .
V gene: TRBV14
J gene: TRBJ1-1
CDR3 protein: CASIRHGGAEAFF
CDR3 DNA: TGTGCCAGCATCAGACATGGTGGGGCTGAAGCTTTCTTT

clone size: medium-sized
CDR3 length: 18
D gene: TRBD2
V gene: TRBV19
J gene: TRBJ2-1
CDR3 protein: CASSISIAGGPGDNEQFF
CDR3 DNA: TGTGCCAGTAGTATATCTATAGCGGGAGGGCCCGGGGACAATGAGCAGTTCTTC

clone size: many
CDR3 length: 16
D gene: TRBD2
V gene: TRBV18
J gene: TRBJ2-1
CDR3 protein: CASSRSGTTIYNEQFF
CDR3 DNA: TGTGCCAGCTCCCGGAGCGGGACTACAATTTACAATGAGCAGTTCTTC

clone size: many
CDR3 length: 16
D gene: TRBD2
V gene: TRBV13
J gene: TRBJ2-2
CDR3 protein: CASSPDGTTNTGELFF
CDR3 DNA: TGTGCCAGCAGCCCAGACGGGACTACAAACACCGGGGAGCTGTTTTTT